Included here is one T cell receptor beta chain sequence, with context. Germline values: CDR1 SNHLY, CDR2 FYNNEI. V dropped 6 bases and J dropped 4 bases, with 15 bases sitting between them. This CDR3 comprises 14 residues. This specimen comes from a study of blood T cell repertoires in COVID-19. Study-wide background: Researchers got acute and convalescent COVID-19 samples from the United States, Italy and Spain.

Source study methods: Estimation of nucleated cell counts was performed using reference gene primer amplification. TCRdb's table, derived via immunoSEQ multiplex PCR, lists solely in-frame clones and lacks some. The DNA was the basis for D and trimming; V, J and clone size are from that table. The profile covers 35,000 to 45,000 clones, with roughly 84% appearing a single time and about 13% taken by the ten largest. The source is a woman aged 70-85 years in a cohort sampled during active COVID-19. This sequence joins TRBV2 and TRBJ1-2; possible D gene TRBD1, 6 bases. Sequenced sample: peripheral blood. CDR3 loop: CASRRTASSYGYTF. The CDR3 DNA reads TGTGCCAGCAGGAGGACAGCTAGCAGCTATGGCTACACCTTC.